The TCR beta chain described here comes from a study of cytomegalovirus exposure and HLA in healthy donors. Findings and caveats of the study: Donor immune exposure was known only as CMV serostatus. Equally common other TCR beta chains were less clonally expanded than HLA-associated ones, a later analysis found.

Concerning this clone: The antigen is not known.

The CDR3 loop spans 19 amino acids. Researchers ran the PCR with 60 Vbeta and 13 Jbeta primers. The protocol was immunoSEQ multiplex PCR, while the TCRdb copy is restricted to in-frame clones and leaves out a portion. The table has over 130,000 clones, about three quarters seen once; the top ten hold around 1.9%. This receptor was taken from a man aged 40-49 years in good health and CMV-seronegative. The V gene is TRBV21-1, the J gene TRBJ2-1; the tabulated D call, TRBD1, remains unverified against the DNA. TRBV21-1 is noted as a pseudogene. The specimen was PBMCs. CDR3 region: CASSSRQGCGSFPYNEQFF. CDR3 bases: TGTGCCAGCAGCTCCAGACAGGGTTGTGGATCCTTTCCCTACAATGAGCAGTTCTTC.